The rows below give T cell receptor beta chains drawn from one sample of a study of blood T cells in healthy people across ages. Via MiXCR, TCRdb re-called the 5' RACE reads, giving one row per CDR3 protein. Found here are hundreds of thousands of distinct CDR3 sequences, roughly 60% of them singletons; the top ten hold approximately 20%. The sequenced sample consisted of blood. The receptors derive from a young man in good health. Each CDR3 is given with its conserved first and last residue. D genes are given only for firm matches. Clone size is stated in some rows and not others, as once, few, many or a class when expanded.

J gene: TRBJ2-7; V gene: TRBV20-1; clone size: .; D gene: .; CDR3 protein: CSARGRGGGKKAVEQYF; CDR3 DNA: TGCAGTGCTAGGGGTCGGGGCGGAGGGAAGAAAGCGGTCGAGCAGTACTTC
J gene: TRBJ2-1; V gene: TRBV3-1; clone size: few; D gene: .; CDR3 protein: CASSHGGPYNEQFF; CDR3 DNA: TGTGCCAGCAGCCACGGGGGGCCCTACAATGAGCAGTTCTTC
J gene: TRBJ1-1; V gene: TRBV14; clone size: .; D gene: .; CDR3 protein: CASSQVGGVAFF; CDR3 DNA: TGTGCCAGCAGCCAAGTCGGGGGAGTAGCTTTCTTT
J gene: TRBJ2-4; V gene: TRBV7-8; clone size: few; D gene: TRBD2; CDR3 protein: CASSLRASGLNIQYF; CDR3 DNA: TGTGCCAGCAGCTTAAGGGCTAGCGGGTTAAACATTCAGTACTTC
J gene: TRBJ2-7; V gene: TRBV25-1; clone size: .; D gene: .; CDR3 protein: CASGTSSEQYF; CDR3 DNA: TGTGCCAGCGGCACTAGCTCCGAGCAGTACTTC
J gene: TRBJ2-1; V gene: TRBV6-2/TRBV6-3; clone size: .; D gene: .; CDR3 protein: CASSYRGNSYEQFF; CDR3 DNA: TGTGCCAGCAGTTATCGGGGGAATTCCTACGAGCAGTTCTTC
J gene: TRBJ2-7; V gene: TRBV20-1; clone size: .; D gene: TRBD2; CDR3 protein: CSARDQLSGRVYEQYF; CDR3 DNA: TGCAGTGCTAGAGATCAGTTAAGCGGGAGGGTCTACGAGCAGTACTTC
J gene: TRBJ2-5; V gene: TRBV18; clone size: few; D gene: .; CDR3 protein: CASSPPSGRAGQETQYF; CDR3 DNA: TGTGCCAGCTCACCACCCAGTGGTAGAGCGGGTCAAGAGACCCAGTACTTC
J gene: TRBJ1-5; V gene: TRBV20-1; clone size: .; D gene: .; CDR3 protein: CSARDRRIRDQPQHF; CDR3 DNA: TGCAGTGCTAGGGATAGAAGGATTCGGGATCAGCCCCAGCATTTT
J gene: TRBJ1-2; V gene: TRBV28; clone size: .; D gene: .; CDR3 protein: CASSFKIYGYTF; CDR3 DNA: TGTGCCAGCAGTTTTAAAATCTATGGCTACACCTTC